This T cell receptor beta chain was identified in a study of yellow fever vaccine responses in identical twins. General study results and limits: After vaccination, twins' T cell response reportedly seemed partly convergent, partly personalized.

V was cut by 4 bases and J by 4 bases, with 10 bases left in between. The germline gives CDR1 LGHNA, CDR2 YNFKEQ. The CDR3 is 14 amino acids. For this clonotype: The antigen is unknown.

One entry per CDR3 protein results from TCRdb running MiXCR on the RT-PCR reads. The sample lists about 18,000 distinct CDR3 sequences; 55% to 65% were seen once. Sample: T cells from blood (PBMCs), unsorted or a sorted subset (not recorded which), taken before or after yellow fever vaccination (not recorded which). The chain couples TRBV4-2 to TRBJ2-2; possibly TRBD2 for D (5 bases). The TCR sequence derives from a woman in her late teens or twenties who received the yellow fever vaccine. Written as DNA, the CDR3 is TGTGCCAGCAGCCCATCCCTAGCCACCGGGGAGCTGTTTTTT. Its protein is CASSPSLATGELFF.